This TCR beta chain was profiled in a study of cytomegalovirus exposure and HLA in healthy donors. Findings and caveats of the study: About 180 TCR beta chains were listed as cytomegalovirus-associated. A likely sequencing artifact accounted for one observed cluster of highly shared sequence variants. A later analysis reportedly found fewer N-insertions in an Asian-associated ancestry cluster than the approximately 670-donor mean.

The ends were cut back, 6 bases at V and 7 bases at J, with 25 bases in the middle. The CDR3 spans 17 residues. CDR1 and CDR2 (germline): LNHDA, SQIVND (reference sequence). Primers for the PCR totalled 60 Vbeta and 13 Jbeta. Sequencing used immunoSEQ multiplex PCR; TCRdb keeps in-frame clones, though not all of them. The sample holds 100,000 or so clones; 75% are singletons and the top ten take 11% to 15%. On this clone: As yet, its antigen is unknown.

This clonotype was obtained from a male donor in good health and CMV-seropositive. The rearrangement uses TRBV19 and TRBJ2-1; D is perhaps TRBD2 (5 bases). Sequencing input: PBMCs. The CDR3 DNA reads as TGTGCCAGTAGGCCAACCCATTCGGGGTTCATTTGGAATGAGCAGTTCTTC. Translation: CASRPTHSGFIWNEQFF.